The rows below give T cell receptor beta chains drawn from one sample of a study of T cell repertoires in cytomegalovirus infection. These receptors' antigens are unknown. A single record per CDR3 protein comes from TCRdb applying MiXCR to the reads. The table records about 890,000 distinct CDR3 sequences, roughly 30% of them present only once. The sample was cultured CD8+ T cells from PBMCs, taken from culture after CMV antigen stimulation. These receptors came from a human donor in good health (CMV status not recorded). Some clones in this sample may be carry-over from other donors' samples. CDR3s include the opening cysteine and the closing phenylalanine or tryptophan. The D gene is left open where the match is weak. Size values are once, few and many counts, or a class for expanded clones, and some rows have none.

CDR3 protein: CASSQEPTSKEKLFF
CDR3 DNA: TGTGCCAGCAGCCAAGAGCCAACTTCGAAGGAAAAACTGTTTTTT
J gene: TRBJ1-4
V gene: TRBV3-1
clone size: -
D gene: -

CDR3 protein: CASSMWTGYGYTF
CDR3 DNA: TGTGCCAGTAGTATGTGGACAGGGTATGGCTACACCTTC
J gene: TRBJ1-2
V gene: TRBV19
clone size: few
D gene: TRBD1

CDR3 protein: CASSLATGDYSNQPQHF
CDR3 DNA: TGTGCCAGCAGCTTAGCTACAGGCGACTATAGCAATCAGCCCCAGCATTTT
J gene: TRBJ1-5
V gene: TRBV7-9
clone size: many
D gene: -

CDR3 protein: CASSPQGEPFF
CDR3 DNA: TGTGCCAGCAGTCCACAGGGGGAACCTTTCTTT
J gene: TRBJ1-1
V gene: TRBV12-3/TRBV12-4
clone size: once
D gene: TRBD1

CDR3 protein: CASSLYVRDEGEQFF
CDR3 DNA: TGCGCCAGCAGCTTGTATGTACGGGACGAGGGTGAGCAGTTCTTC
J gene: TRBJ2-1
V gene: TRBV5-1
clone size: few
D gene: -

CDR3 protein: CASSLNPSGYQETQYF
CDR3 DNA: TGTGCCAGCAGTCTCAACCCATCTGGATACCAAGAGACCCAGTACTTC
J gene: TRBJ2-5
V gene: TRBV27
clone size: few
D gene: -

CDR3 protein: CASSITGNDPNYEQYF
CDR3 DNA: TGTGCCAGCAGCATCACCGGGAACGATCCAAATTACGAGCAGTACTTC
J gene: TRBJ2-7
V gene: TRBV6-5
clone size: few
D gene: -

CDR3 protein: CASSLRRTGSYEQYF
CDR3 DNA: TGTGCCAGCAGCTTAAGGAGGACGGGCTCCTACGAGCAGTACTTC
J gene: TRBJ2-7
V gene: TRBV7-6
clone size: few
D gene: -

CDR3 protein: CASSYTGQNYGYIF
CDR3 DNA: TGTGCCAGCAGTTACACGGGACAGAACTATGGCTACATCTTC
J gene: TRBJ1-2
V gene: TRBV6-5
clone size: -
D gene: TRBD1

CDR3 protein: CATLIIHPPRRQGAITDTQYF
CDR3 DNA: TGTGCCACCCTAATTATCCACCCACCCCGGAGGCAGGGGGCGATCACAGATACGCAGTATTTT
J gene: TRBJ2-3
V gene: TRBV7-6
clone size: -
D gene: TRBD1

CDR3 protein: CASSLIAGVKHNEQFF
CDR3 DNA: TGTGCCAGCAGCCTCATAGCGGGGGTGAAGCACAATGAGCAGTTCTTC
J gene: TRBJ2-1
V gene: TRBV7-9
clone size: many
D gene: TRBD2

CDR3 protein: CSARAGPGPNQPQHF
CDR3 DNA: TGCAGTGCTAGGGCCGGGCCGGGCCCCAATCAGCCCCAGCATTTT
J gene: TRBJ1-5
V gene: TRBV20-1
clone size: -
D gene: -

CDR3 protein: CASRSNWDSPIYEQYF
CDR3 DNA: TGTGCCAGCAGATCCAACTGGGACAGTCCAATCTACGAGCAGTACTTC
J gene: TRBJ2-7
V gene: TRBV27
clone size: -
D gene: TRBD1

CDR3 protein: CASSFRDRGVYEQYF
CDR3 DNA: TGTGCCAGCAGCTTCCGGGACAGGGGAGTTTACGAGCAGTACTTC
J gene: TRBJ2-7
V gene: TRBV3-1
clone size: -
D gene: TRBD1

CDR3 protein: CASSSFPEDRPQHF
CDR3 DNA: TGTGCCAGCAGTTCCTTCCCCGAGGATAGGCCCCAGCATTTT
J gene: TRBJ1-5
V gene: TRBV27
clone size: few
D gene: -

CDR3 protein: CASTNFEGPGAGTNTGELFF
CDR3 DNA: TGTGCCAGCACGAATTTTGAAGGGCCGGGAGCGGGGACGAACACCGGGGAGCTGTTTTTT
J gene: TRBJ2-2
V gene: TRBV11-1
clone size: few
D gene: TRBD2

CDR3 protein: CASSPPNQPQHF
CDR3 DNA: TGTGCCAGTAGCCCGCCCAATCAGCCCCAGCATTTT
J gene: TRBJ1-5
V gene: TRBV7-9
clone size: many
D gene: -

CDR3 protein: CASSGTGLEPQHF
CDR3 DNA: TGTGCCAGCAGTGGGACAGGGCTCGAGCCCCAGCATTTT
J gene: TRBJ1-5
V gene: TRBV6-5
clone size: -
D gene: TRBD1

CDR3 protein: CSVGPGQDGTEAFF
CDR3 DNA: TGCAGCGTTGGACCGGGACAGGATGGGACCGAAGCTTTCTTT
J gene: TRBJ1-1
V gene: TRBV29-1
clone size: -
D gene: TRBD1

CDR3 protein: CASSWGPSGEKLFF
CDR3 DNA: TGTGCCAGCAGCTGGGGTCCAAGTGGTGAAAAACTGTTTTTT
J gene: TRBJ1-4
V gene: TRBV5-6
clone size: few
D gene: -